Following are 21 T cell receptor beta chains from one sample sequenced in a study of T cell repertoires in cytomegalovirus infection. TCRdb analysed the reads with MiXCR anew, one entry per CDR3 protein. The table includes roughly 920,000 distinct CDR3 sequences, 31% detected once. These receptors' antigens are unknown. The sample in question was cultured CD8+ T cells from PBMCs, obtained from culture after CMV antigen stimulation. The origin of the receptors is a human donor in good health (CMV status not recorded). Some clones in this sample may be carry-over from other donors' samples.

This clonotype was picked up a small number of times. V is TRBV7-6 and J is TRBJ2-5; D gene uncertain. Germline V gene data show CDR1 as SGHVS and CDR2 as FNYEAQ. The CDR3 runs 15 residues. Trimming removed 5 bases from V and 1 base from J, with 14 bases in between. The DNA of the CDR3 is TGTGCCAGCAGCCCAAGGGCCCAAGCCCAAGAGACCCAGTACTTC. This gives the protein CASSPRAQAQETQYF.

This clonotype was picked up a small number of times. This chain connects TRBV28 to TRBJ2-5, with a possible D match to TRBD1 (7 bases). Germline V gene sequence: CDR1 MDHEN, CDR2 SYDVKM. V lost 7 bases and J lost 0, with 21 bases in between. This CDR3 is 17 amino acids long. CDR3 DNA sequence: TGTGCCAGCACCAGAGCAGGGGGGCGCGCAAACCAAGAGACCCAGTACTTC. Amino acid sequence: CASTRAGGRANQETQYF.

The chain couples TRBV7-9 to TRBJ2-1; possibly TRBD1 for D (5 bases). The CDR3 loop spans 14 amino acids. Germline-derived CDR1 and CDR2 are SEHNR and FQNEAQ (reference sequence). V gave up 0 bases and J gave up 10 bases, with 13 bases separating them. CDR3 DNA sequence: TGTGCCAGCAGCTTAGCCTCCCAGGGATTCGAGCAGTTCTTC. It translates to CASSLASQGFEQFF.

The chain uses TRBV7-6 and TRBJ2-5, with a tentative D call TRBD1 (6 bases). CDR1 is SGHVS and CDR2 is FNYEAQ in the germline V gene. The CDR3 consists of 17 residues. Trimming took off 7 bases at V and 2 bases at J, with 23 bases between the two ends. The CDR3 region is CASTFLPPGHSQETQYF. The CDR3 DNA follows: TGTGCCAGCACCTTCCTGCCACCGGGACATTCGCAAGAGACCCAGTACTTC.

A few counts support this clonotype. This chain links TRBV7-6 with TRBJ2-7; 7 bases align to TRBD1. Looked up from germline, CDR1 is SGHVS and CDR2 is FNYEAQ. V was clipped by 6 bases and J by 4 bases; unmatched bases: 9. The CDR3 is 14 amino acids. The CDR3 DNA follows: TGTGCCAGCAGTGGGAGAGGGGGCCGATACGAGCAGTACTTC. Protein sequence: CASSGRGGRYEQYF.

This clonotype was seen at least ten times. The V and J genes are TRBV6-1 and TRBJ2-7; no reliable D call. Looked up from germline, CDR1 is MNHNS and CDR2 is SASEGT. Trimming removed 1 base at V and 5 bases at J, with 12 bases between. The CDR3 totals 14 residues. The CDR3 DNA sequence: TGTGCCAGCAGTGAAGGGGATTCTAGGGACGAGCAGTACTTC. The encoded protein is CASSEGDSRDEQYF.

J is TRBJ1-2 and V is TRBV7-6; D ambiguous. V lost 5 bases to trimming and J lost 3 bases, with 10 bases between them. From germline, CDR1 is SGHVS and CDR2 FNYEAQ. This CDR3 spans 13 amino acids. CDR3 protein: CASSADGHYGYTF. The CDR3, as DNA: TGTGCCAGCAGCGCGGACGGCCACTATGGCTACACCTTC. Combining the CDR3 with reference TRBV7-6 and TRBJ1-2 gives the whole variable domain GAGVSQSPRYKVTKRGQDVALRCDPISGHVSLYWYRQALGQGPEFLTYFNYEAQQDKSGLPNDRFSAERPEGSISTLTIQRTEQRDSAMYRCASSADGHYGYTFGSGTRLTVV.

This clonotype was observed a handful of times. The rearrangement links TRBV6-5 to TRBJ2-6; D call uncertain. V was cut by 1 base and J by 0 bases, with 22 bases left in between. This CDR3 spans 21 amino acids. From germline, CDR1 is MNHEY and CDR2 SVGAGI. The CDR3 DNA is TGTGCCAGCAGTTACTTTATAACGGCAGACCTGACATCCTCTGGGGCCAACGTCCTGACTTTC. This gives the protein CASSYFITADLTSSGANVLTF.

This clonotype was counted between two and nine times. The chain combines TRBV27 with TRBJ1-2; D unclear. V shed 0 bases and J shed 6 bases, with 17 bases lying between them. The CDR3 is 16 amino acids. The germline CDR1 and CDR2 sequences are MNHEY and SMNVEV (reference sequence). CDR3 nucleotides: TGTGCCAGCAGTTTATCGGTGGCTCCCATTGGGGATGGCTACACCTTC. Its protein is CASSLSVAPIGDGYTF.

This rearrangement joins TRBV15 to TRBJ1-2, with 11 bases fitting TRBD1. This CDR3 spans 16 amino acids. Germline CDR1 reads LNHNV; CDR2 reads YYDKDF (reference sequence). V trimming: 1 base; J trimming: 5 bases; junction bases outside the gene matches: 6. For the CDR3, the DNA is TGTGCCACCAGCAGAGTGGGACAGGGGGATCCTTATGGCTACACCTTC. This encodes CATSRVGQGDPYGYTF.

The chain links TRBV19 to TRBJ1-5, with D perhaps TRBD1 (6 bases). V dropped 0 bases and J dropped 8 bases, with 11 bases sitting between them. CDR1 LNHDA and CDR2 SQIVND come from the germline V gene (reference sequence). The CDR3 has 14 residues. CDR3 DNA: TGTGCCAGTAGTATAGAAGGGGGGCTCAAGCCCCAGCATTTT. This sequence encodes CASSIEGGLKPQHF.

V usage is TRBV2 and J usage is TRBJ1-1; TRBD1 aligns across 7 bases. The CDR3 has 13 amino acids. Germline CDR1 SNHLY, CDR2 FYNNEI. Trimming removed 6 bases from V and 4 bases from J; junction bases left unmatched: 5. CDR3 sequence reads: CASRDRVSTEAFF. The CDR3 DNA sequence: TGTGCCAGCAGAGACAGGGTTTCCACTGAAGCTTTCTTT.

This clonotype was seen more than once but under ten times. V gene TRBV6-1 combines with J gene TRBJ2-7; the D call may be TRBD1 or TRBD2 (5 bases each). The V gene's germline CDR1 is MNHNS and CDR2 SASEGT. CDR3 length: 11 amino acids. The V and J ends lost 10 bases and 6 bases respectively, with 13 bases between them. CDR3 in DNA: TGTGCCACCATCTTGAGGGGCGAGCAGTACTTC. It yields the protein CATILRGEQYF.

In this sample, this clonotype turned up a few times. The V and J genes are TRBV5-4 and TRBJ2-1; D gene uncertain. This CDR3 is built from 12 residues. Germline V gene data show CDR1 as SGHNT and CDR2 as YYREEE (reference sequence). V gave up 9 bases and J gave up 0 bases, with 7 bases separating them. Here the CDR3 reads CATYSSYNEQFF. The CDR3 DNA sequence: TGTGCCACATATAGCTCCTACAATGAGCAGTTCTTC.

This clonotype was counted only a few times. This chain links TRBV27 with TRBJ2-3; possibly TRBD2 for D (5 bases). Trimming removed 2 bases at V and 7 bases at J, with 10 bases between. CDR1 is MNHEY, CDR2 SMNVEV, per germline (reference sequence). The CDR3 has 13 residues. CDR3 protein: CASSLSGSYTQYF. As DNA, the CDR3 is TGTGCCAGCAGTTTAAGCGGCAGCTATACGCAGTATTTT.

The sample holds many counts of this clonotype. The chain employs TRBV7-8 and TRBJ1-5, with D possibly being TRBD1 (5 bases). Looked up from germline, CDR1 is SGHVS and CDR2 is FQNEAQ. The CDR3 is made up of 15 amino acids. Trimming removed 5 bases from V and 3 bases from J, with 14 bases in between. CDR3 DNA: TGTGCCAGCAGCGTTAGGCAGGGCTTCAATCAGCCCCAGCATTTT. Translation gives CASSVRQGFNQPQHF.

CDR3: CAIIDRGENTIYF. For the CDR3, the DNA is TGTGCCATCATTGACAGGGGTGAAAACACCATATATTTT. The V and J genes are TRBV10-3 and TRBJ1-3; 8 bases fit TRBD1. This CDR3 has 13 amino acids. Germline V gene data show CDR1 as ENHRY and CDR2 as SYGVKD. V was clipped by 7 bases and J by 6 bases; unmatched bases: 5.

This clonotype was counted between two and nine times. V is TRBV7-9 and J is TRBJ2-6; D uncertain. This CDR3 is built from 15 residues. Germline V CDR1 and CDR2: SEHNR, FQNEAQ (reference sequence). Trimming took 3 bases from V and 3 from J, leaving 9 bases between them. The CDR3 loop is CASSFPKDGANVLTF. DNA of the CDR3: TGTGCCAGCAGCTTCCCGAAAGATGGGGCCAACGTCCTGACTTTC.

The CDR3: CSARDGASGGLNTGELFF. DNA of the CDR3: TGCAGTGCTAGAGATGGGGCTAGCGGGGGCCTTAACACCGGGGAGCTGTTTTTT. The chain uses TRBV20-1 and TRBJ2-2, with TRBD2 matching 10 bases. The germline V gene has CDR1 DFQATT and CDR2 SNEGSKA (reference sequence). The CDR3 consists of 18 residues. V was pared by 0 bases and J by 2 bases, with 9 bases of the junction left unmatched.

This chain uses TRBV27 with TRBJ1-1; D is possibly TRBD1 (6 bases). Germline CDR1 is MNHEY and CDR2 is SMNVEV (reference sequence). Trimming took 10 bases from V and 5 from J, leaving 17 bases between them. The CDR3 covers 13 residues. DNA for the CDR3: TGTGCCACCCGGGGGCCAGGGGTTACTGAAGCTTTCTTT. It codes for CATRGPGVTEAFF.

The chain carries TRBV2 and TRBJ2-1; tentative D call: TRBD2 (5 bases). From germline, CDR1 is SNHLY and CDR2 FYNNEI. The CDR3 consists of 14 residues. The V and J ends lost 10 bases and 5 bases respectively, with 18 bases between them. CDR3 coding DNA: TGTGCCATCTATACACTAGTAACCCACAATGAGCAGTTCTTC. Its protein product is CAIYTLVTHNEQFF.